Below are 18 T cell receptor beta chains sequenced from a single sample in a study of a mutant IDH1 vaccine in newly diagnosed glioma. Antigens of these TCRs are unknown. Generated by immunoSEQ multiplex PCR, the TCRdb table keeps only in-frame clones and is missing some. The profile covers 35,000 to 50,000 clones, with about four fifths appearing a single time and roughly 2.4% taken by the ten largest. Time point here: week 23, last vaccination. With topical imiquimod, each dose of the vaccine consisted of 300 ug of mutant IDH1 20-mer peptide. The sequenced sample was PBMCs, obtained from a glioma patient whose treatment included an IDH1 peptide vaccine. These receptor sequences come from a woman aged 18-29 years with glioma. Some clones in this sample may be carry-over from other donors' samples.

This sequence joins TRBV29-1 and TRBJ1-2; no clear D. The length of the CDR3 is 12 residues. CDR1 and CDR2 (germline): SQVTM, ANQGSEA. Trimming stripped 8 bases from V and 4 bases from J, with 14 bases between. DNA for the CDR3: TGCAGCTCCGCGGGCGGGATCTATGGCTACACCTTC. It codes for CSSAGGIYGYTF.

V and J are TRBV7-2 and TRBJ2-5, with TRBD2 as a possible D gene (5 bases). V was pared by 5 bases and J by 2 bases, with 9 bases between. The CDR3 loop spans 13 amino acids. Germline V CDR1 and CDR2: SGHTA, FQGNSA. As DNA, the CDR3 is TGTGCCAGCAGCCTGGACTCTCAAGAGACCCAGTACTTC. Translated, it gives CASSLDSQETQYF.

V and J are TRBV19 and TRBJ1-5; 9 bases are a match to TRBD1. V lost 3 bases to trimming and J lost 6 bases; unmatched junction nucleotides: 6. This CDR3 spans 15 amino acids. Germline V CDR1 and CDR2: LNHDA, SQIVND (reference sequence). CDR3 residues: CASSISGQGSQPQHF. The CDR3 region has the DNA TGTGCCAGTAGTATTTCGGGACAGGGAAGTCAGCCCCAGCATTTT. Full variable domain (missing parts from reference TRBV19 and TRBJ1-5): DGGITQSPKYLFRKEGQNVTLSCEQNLNHDAMYWYRQDPGQGLRLIYYSQIVNDFQKGDIAEGYSVSREKKESFPLTVTSAQKNPTAFYLCASSISGQGSQPQHFGDGTRLSIL.

J is TRBJ2-7 and V is TRBV14; TRBD2 matches at 8 bases. This CDR3 has 15 amino acids. Trimming took 0 bases from V and 0 from J; bases not matched to a gene: 1. Germline CDR1 reads SGHDN; CDR2 reads FVKESK. The CDR3 reads CASSQDAGGSYEQYF. The DNA of the CDR3 is TGTGCCAGCAGCCAAGATGCGGGGGGCTCCTACGAGCAGTACTTC.

The chain recombines TRBV6-5 with TRBJ2-7, with 9 nucleotides matching TRBD2. This CDR3 contains 13 residues. V lost 2 bases and J lost 4; bases outside the gene matches: 0. The germline V gene encodes CDR1 MNHEY and CDR2 SVGAGI. CDR3: CASSYAGGYEQYF. The CDR3 DNA sequence: TGTGCCAGCAGTTACGCGGGAGGGTACGAGCAGTACTTC.

A few counts support this clone. The chain recombines TRBV19 with TRBJ1-2, with D perhaps matching TRBD1 (5 bases). The ends were cut back, 4 bases at V and 2 bases at J, with 14 bases in the middle. Germline lookup yields CDR1 LNHDA and CDR2 SQIVND (reference sequence). This CDR3 comprises 15 residues. CDR3 amino acids: CASSTGTTGNYGYTF. The CDR3 DNA reads TGTGCCAGTAGTACTGGGACTACGGGAAACTATGGCTACACCTTC.

The chain has TRBV4-1 and TRBJ1-6; no clear D. CDR3 size: 16 residues. Between the trimmed V and J ends, which lost 1 base and 0 bases, there was a span of 7 bases. The germline V gene encodes CDR1 MGHRA and CDR2 YSYEKL. This CDR3 reads CASSQAPSSYNSPLHF. The CDR3 DNA follows: TGCGCCAGCAGCCAAGCCCCGAGCTCCTATAATTCACCCCTCCACTTT.

This chain joins TRBV11-3 and TRBJ1-6; D call uncertain. The V gene lost 2 bases and the J gene lost 10 bases, with 9 bases spanning the gap. Germline lookup yields CDR1 SGHNT and CDR2 YENEEA. The CDR3 has 13 amino acids. The chain's CDR3 is CASSLSSQSPLHF. For the CDR3, the DNA is TGTGCCAGCAGCTTAAGCTCACAATCACCCCTCCACTTT.

This chain connects TRBV6-6 to TRBJ2-7, with D possibly TRBD2 on 8 matching bases. In germline, CDR1 is MNHNY, CDR2 SVGAGI (reference sequence). The CDR3 contains 15 residues. The V end was cut by 6 bases, the J end by 6 bases, with 21 bases between. The CDR3 is CASSYRGGGKIEQYF. CDR3 coding DNA: TGTGCCAGCAGCTACAGGGGCGGGGGGAAAATCGAGCAGTACTTC.

V is TRBV5-6 and J is TRBJ2-7; 8 bases match TRBD2. CDR1 and CDR2 (germline): SGHDT, YYEEEE. Trimming removed 0 bases from V and 5 bases from J; junction bases left unmatched: 4. The length of the CDR3 is 14 residues. The CDR3 DNA follows: TGTGCCAGCAGCTTGGGCGGGGGGTTGGACGAGCAGTACTTC. Its translation is CASSLGGGLDEQYF.

The CDR3 sequence is CASSLGSGTNQPQHF. For the CDR3, the DNA is TGTGCCAGCAGCTTAGGGTCCGGGACGAATCAGCCCCAGCATTTT. The chain combines TRBV7-9 with TRBJ1-5, with a tentative D call TRBD1 (5 bases). Germline values: CDR1 SEHNR, CDR2 FQNEAQ (reference sequence). This CDR3 region has 15 residues. V lost 1 base and J 4 bases, leaving 11 bases between the germline ends. The complete variable domain, with remaining parts taken from reference TRBV7-9 and TRBJ1-5, reads DTGVSQNPRHKITKRGQNVTFRCDPISEHNRLYWYRQTLGQGPEFLTYFQNEAQLEKSRLLSDRFSAERPKGSFSTLEIQRTEQGDSAMYLCASSLGSGTNQPQHFGDGTRLSIL.

The CDR3: CASSFGVSNEQFF. The DNA of the CDR3 is TGTGCCAGCAGCTTTGGGGTATCCAATGAGCAGTTCTTC. The chain recombines TRBV11-3 with TRBJ2-1; D is uncertain. Germline CDR1 SGHNT, CDR2 YENEEA. The V and J ends lost 3 bases and 6 bases respectively, with 9 bases between them. The CDR3 consists of 13 residues.

This clone was detected once. The chain links TRBV5-5 to TRBJ1-2; 8 nucleotides agree with TRBD1. CDR3 length: 13 residues. Germline trimming cut 4 bases from V and 4 bases from J; bases unmatched to any gene: 3. Looked up from germline, CDR1 is SGHKS and CDR2 is YYEKEE (reference sequence). In DNA form, the CDR3 reads TGTGCCAGCAGCATTGGGACAGGCTATGGCTACACCTTC. Translation gives CASSIGTGYGYTF.

Notes on this clone: One junction end disagrees with the germline gene, perhaps due to a read error. This same CDR3 is encoded by further DNA sequences in the sample. This chain connects TRBV4-1 to TRBJ2-7; D remains ambiguous. CDR3 length: 15 amino acids. Germline assignment: CDR1 MGHRA and CDR2 YSYEKL. CDR3 nucleotides: TGCGCCAGCAGTCAAGTCCATTCGGTGGGGTACGAGCAGTACTTC. Translating it yields CASSQVHSVGYEQYF.

The CDR3 DNA is TGCGCCAGCAGCCAAGATGGACTAGCGGACACAGATACGCAGTATTTT. Residues: CASSQDGLADTDTQYF. The chain employs TRBV4-1 and TRBJ2-3, with 10 positions matching TRBD2. J lost 2 bases, V lost 0 bases, and 2 bases had no gene match. In germline, CDR1 is MGHRA, CDR2 YSYEKL. This CDR3 has 16 amino acids.

This clone was recorded only once. The CDR3: CASSAGQLMYEQYF. CDR3 DNA sequence: TGTGCCAGCAGCGCGGGACAGCTAATGTACGAGCAGTACTTC. The rearrangement links TRBV9 to TRBJ2-7; 7 nucleotides match TRBD1. CDR1 is SGDLS and CDR2 is YYNGEE in the germline V gene. The CDR3 contains 14 residues. V lost 3 bases to trimming and J lost 4 bases; unmatched junction nucleotides: 7.

J is TRBJ1-4 and V is TRBV12-5, with D perhaps TRBD1 (6 bases). The CDR3 has 15 amino acids. Germline assignment: CDR1 LGHNT and CDR2 FRNRAP. Trimming took 5 bases from V and 5 from J, leaving 15 bases between them. The DNA of the CDR3 is TGTGCTAGTGGTCCGGACCAGGGGCGGAATGAAAAACTGTTTTTT. This gives the protein CASGPDQGRNEKLFF.

The chain joins TRBV27 to TRBJ1-5; D call uncertain. The CDR3 length is 14 residues. V was trimmed by 0 bases and J by 0 bases, leaving 3 bases between them. Germline V gene sequence: CDR1 MNHEY, CDR2 SMNVEV (reference sequence). In DNA form, the CDR3 reads TGTGCCAGCAGTTTATCAACTAGCAATCAGCCCCAGCATTTT. Translating it yields CASSLSTSNQPQHF.